A single sample gave rise to the 21 T cell receptor beta chains below, sequenced in a study of CD8 T cells in ankylosing spondylitis. Using its own MiXCR run on the 5' RACE reads, TCRdb lists one record per CDR3 protein. The table lists some 200,000 distinct CDR3 sequences, over 15% of them singletons. Sequenced input: blood, either unsorted or a sorted T cell fraction (not recorded which). The receptors stem from a male donor aged 5-30 years with ankylosing spondylitis or in good health (not recorded which).

This clonotype was counted between two and nine times. This rearrangement joins TRBV2 to TRBJ2-5, with unresolved D. The CDR3 is made up of 10 amino acids. V was pared by 8 bases and J by 5 bases, with 6 bases between. Per germline, CDR1 SNHLY and CDR2 FYNNEI. The CDR3 nucleotides read TGTGCCAGCCGTTGGGAGACCCAGTACTTC. Translated: CASRWETQYF.

The chain joins TRBV2 to TRBJ2-5; a weak D match, TRBD2 (5 bases). Trimming pared 8 bases from V and 4 bases from J, leaving 14 bases between. CDR1 and CDR2 (germline): SNHLY, FYNNEI. This CDR3 comprises 13 residues. The DNA for the CDR3 is TGTGCCAGCTTGCCAGAGGGCCGAGAGACCCAGTACTTC. The encoded protein is CASLPEGRETQYF. The variable domain in full, completed from reference TRBV2 and TRBJ2-5, reads EPEVTQTPSHQVTQMGQEVILRCVPISNHLYFYWYRQILGQKVEFLVSFYNNEISEKSEIFDDQFSVERPDGSNFTLKIRSTKLEDSAMYFCASLPEGRETQYFGPGTRLLVL.

The V gene is TRBV4-1, the J gene TRBJ1-2, with 8 bases lining up with TRBD1. The CDR3 loop spans 13 amino acids. CDR1 and CDR2 from the germline V gene are MGHRA and YSYEKL. V was clipped by 3 bases and J by 9 bases; unmatched bases: 6. CDR3: CASSQTGQGSYTF. Here the CDR3 DNA reads TGCGCCAGCAGCCAGACTGGACAGGGAAGCTACACCTTC.

This clonotype was seen many times. The rearrangement joins TRBV7-3 to TRBJ2-2; TRBD1 might be the D (6 bases). Per germline, CDR1 SGHTA and CDR2 FQGTGA. V was cut by 1 base and J by 7 bases, with 13 bases left in between. The CDR3 spans 15 residues. This CDR3 reads CASSLIGQGHGELFF. Written as DNA, the CDR3 is TGTGCCAGCAGCTTAATAGGCCAGGGGCACGGGGAGCTGTTTTTT.

V usage is TRBV7-2 and J usage is TRBJ2-7, with D perhaps TRBD1 (5 bases). The CDR3 runs 15 residues. The V end lost 0 bases, the J end lost 1 base, and 10 bases lay between the germline ends. Per the germline V gene, CDR1 is SGHTA and CDR2 is FQGNSA. Here the CDR3 reads CASSLAVQGSYEQYF. The DNA of the CDR3 is TGTGCCAGCAGCTTAGCGGTCCAGGGTTCCTACGAGCAGTACTTC.

This clonotype was counted ten times or more. V gene TRBV29-1 combines with J gene TRBJ2-5; D possibly corresponds to TRBD1 (6 bases). Germline V gives CDR1 SQVTM, CDR2 ANQGSEA. Trimming took off 2 bases at V and 4 bases at J, with 14 bases between the two ends. This CDR3 is built from 14 residues. The CDR3 DNA is TGCAGCGTTGAACTCCGGGACACGGGAGAGACCCAGTACTTC. Protein: CSVELRDTGETQYF. Variable domain in full (rest from reference TRBV29-1 and TRBJ2-5): SAVISQKPSRDICQRGTSLTIQCQVDSQVTMMFWYRQQPGQSLTLIATANQGSEATYESGFVIDKFPISRPNLTFSTLTVSNMSPEDSSIYLCSVELRDTGETQYFGPGTRLLVL.

The chain has TRBV6-2 or TRBV6-3 and TRBJ2-7; 10 bases are a match to TRBD2. The CDR3 is 17 amino acids. Trimming at V came to 0 bases and at J to 2 bases, leaving 7 bases not matched to a gene. Germline CDR1 and CDR2: MNHEY and SVGEGT. The CDR3 loop reads CASSYSTSGIRTYEQYF. CDR3 coding DNA: TGTGCCAGCAGTTACTCTACTAGCGGGATTAGGACCTACGAGCAGTACTTC.

The J gene is TRBJ2-1, the V gene TRBV20-1; D remains ambiguous. CDR1 DFQATT and CDR2 SNEGSKA come from the germline V gene (reference sequence). V lost 2 bases and J lost 6, with 14 bases in between. CDR3 length: 14 amino acids. CDR3 in amino acids: CSARPTLAPNEQFF. In nucleotides, the CDR3 is TGCAGTGCTAGACCGACCCTGGCCCCCAATGAGCAGTTCTTC.

The rearrangement joins TRBV29-1 to TRBJ2-1; D is unclear. V lost 3 bases, J lost 4 bases, and 4 bases lay in between. This CDR3 has 11 amino acids. Germline V gene lookup returns CDR1 SQVTM and CDR2 ANQGSEA. The CDR3, as DNA: TGCAGCGTTGACGGGTACAATGAGCAGTTCTTC. Its protein product is CSVDGYNEQFF.

Many counts were recorded for this clonotype. V usage is TRBV4-2 and J usage is TRBJ1-1, with a possible D match to TRBD1 (5 bases). The V and J ends lost 3 bases and 1 base respectively, with 9 bases between them. The CDR3 runs 14 residues. Germline V gives CDR1 LGHNA, CDR2 YNFKEQ. The CDR3 protein is CASSQGGGNTEAFF. CDR3 DNA sequence: TGTGCCAGCAGCCAGGGGGGAGGGAACACTGAAGCTTTCTTT.

There are many counts of this clonotype. This chain links TRBV12-3 or TRBV12-4 with TRBJ1-2; no reliable D call. The CDR3 has 16 amino acids. V was pared by 6 bases and J by 0 bases, with 17 bases between. Here the CDR3 DNA reads TGTGCCAGCAGCCCGAGGGAGGTCCTTGCTAACTATGGCTACACCTTC. It specifies CASSPREVLANYGYTF.

This clonotype was counted many times. V and J are TRBV5-1 and TRBJ2-5; maybe TRBD1 (5 bases). Looked up from germline, CDR1 is SGHRS and CDR2 is YFSETQ. The CDR3 contains 14 residues. Trimming removed 0 bases at V and 5 bases at J, with 11 bases between. The CDR3 region is CASSLAGAGETQYF. Here the CDR3 DNA reads TGCGCCAGCAGCTTGGCTGGGGCTGGGGAGACCCAGTACTTC.

The chain carries TRBV20-1 and TRBJ2-7; 11 bases are a match to TRBD1. This CDR3 comprises 13 residues. In germline, CDR1 is DFQATT, CDR2 SNEGSKA (reference sequence). The J segment lost 6 bases and the V segment lost 1 base, leaving 2 bases of the junction unmatched. In DNA form, the CDR3 reads TGCAGTGCTAGAGGGACAGGGGGCGGCGAGCAGTACTTC. Translated: CSARGTGGGEQYF.

This clonotype was seen ten or more times. The chain carries TRBV7-9 and TRBJ1-5; no definite D call. CDR3 length: 12 residues. CDR1 is SEHNR and CDR2 is FQNEAQ in the germline V gene (reference sequence). Trimming removed 6 bases from V and 2 bases from J, with 5 bases in between. The DNA of the CDR3 is TGTGCCAGCAGGACTGGCAATCAGCCCCAGCATTTT. Its protein product is CASRTGNQPQHF.

This clonotype came up many times. The CDR3 is CASSLAVGQGADTQYF. The CDR3 region has the DNA TGTGCCAGCAGCTTAGCGGTGGGACAGGGGGCGGATACGCAGTATTTT. The chain recombines TRBV7-8 with TRBJ2-3; 12 bases map to TRBD1. The J segment lost 6 bases and the V segment lost 0 bases, leaving 4 bases of the junction unmatched. This CDR3 has 16 residues. The V gene's germline CDR1 is SGHVS and CDR2 FQNEAQ.

Ten or more counts support this clonotype. The chain joins TRBV5-1 to TRBJ2-2; 8 nucleotides line up with TRBD1. Germline V gene sequence: CDR1 SGHRS, CDR2 YFSETQ. V gave up 5 bases and J gave up 5 bases; unmatched junction bases: 5. This CDR3 spans 14 amino acids. The CDR3 DNA reads as TGCGCCAGCAGATGGGACAGGCAGACCGGGGAGCTGTTTTTT. Its translation is CASRWDRQTGELFF.

The chain links TRBV28 to TRBJ1-5, with D perhaps matching TRBD1 (6 bases). V was pared by 8 bases and J by 11 bases, with 16 bases between. CDR1 is MDHEN and CDR2 is SYDVKM in the germline V gene. This CDR3 region has 12 residues. The CDR3 region is CASSEGGVSQHF. The CDR3 DNA reads TGTGCCAGCTCCGAAGGGGGGGTGTCCCAGCATTTT.

Ten or more counts support this clonotype. The genes are TRBV12-3 or TRBV12-4 and TRBJ2-2; D uncertain. Trimming cost V 1 base and J 1 base, with 7 bases left between them. The CDR3 has 15 amino acids. Written as DNA, the CDR3 is TGTGCCAGCAGTTTAGGTCGTCGGAACACCGGGGAGCTGTTTTTT. Translated, it gives CASSLGRRNTGELFF.

This clonotype was recorded at least ten times. The rearrangement uses TRBV11-2 and TRBJ1-2, with 7 nucleotides matching TRBD1. Unmatched junction bases numbered 7, after V lost 3 bases and J lost 3 bases. The CDR3 loop spans 15 amino acids. CDR1 is SGHAT, CDR2 FQNNGV, per germline. CDR3 sequence: CASSFPPGGYYGYTF. In DNA form, the CDR3 reads TGTGCCAGCAGCTTCCCTCCAGGGGGGTACTATGGCTACACCTTC.

This clonotype has a count of ten or more. The rearrangement joins TRBV20-1 to TRBJ2-1; TRBD2 agrees at 10 bases. CDR1 and CDR2 (germline): DFQATT, SNEGSKA (reference sequence). This CDR3 is 10 amino acids long. The CDR3 loop reads CRAGGAEQFF. The CDR3 DNA reads TGCAGAGCGGGAGGGGCTGAGCAGTTCTTC.

This clonotype was seen at least ten times. The chain couples TRBV20-1 to TRBJ2-1; tentatively, D is TRBD2 (5 bases). CDR1 and CDR2 (germline): DFQATT, SNEGSKA (reference sequence). The CDR3 runs 12 residues. V lost 7 bases to trimming and J lost 5 bases, with 12 bases between them. CDR3 DNA sequence: TGCAGTGGCAGACGGGGAGACAATGAGCAGTTCTTC. Encoded protein: CSGRRGDNEQFF.